A selection of T cell receptor beta chains follows, all from one sample in a study of blood T cell repertoires in COVID-19. Libraries were prepared by immunoSEQ multiplex PCR; TCRdb keeps only in-frame clonotypes and omits some of them. The data hold around 140,000 clones, with roughly 90% observed a single time. The sequenced material came from peripheral blood. The receptors shown here come from a man aged 70-80 years with active COVID-19. Each CDR3 is given with its conserved first and last residue. Each record gives: clone size, J gene, V gene, D gene, CDR3 DNA, CDR3 protein. D genes are given only for firm matches. The listing skips clone size in some rows; elsewhere it reads once, few, many or a size class.

size: .
J: TRBJ2-1
V: TRBV5-4
D: .
DNA: TGTGCCAGCAGCCCGGAGGTCTACAATGAGCAGTTCTTC
CDR3: CASSPEVYNEQFF

size: .
J: TRBJ2-7
V: TRBV6-6
D: TRBD2
DNA: TGTGCCAGCAGACTTAGCGGGAGTGAGAACTACGAGCAGTACTTC
CDR3: CASRLSGSENYEQYF

size: .
J: TRBJ2-7
V: TRBV27
D: TRBD2
DNA: TGTGCCAGCAGTTTCGGTCGACTAGCAAACTCCTACGAGCAGTACTTC
CDR3: CASSFGRLANSYEQYF

size: .
J: TRBJ1-1
V: TRBV6-4
D: .
DNA: TGTGCCAGCAGTGTCTCCATTAACACTGAAGCTTTCTTT
CDR3: CASSVSINTEAFF

size: .
J: TRBJ2-1
V: TRBV13
D: TRBD2
DNA: TGTGCCAGCAGCCCCAGACTAGCGGGAGGCGACAATGAGCAGTTCTTC
CDR3: CASSPRLAGGDNEQFF

size: .
J: TRBJ1-4
V: TRBV19
D: TRBD1
DNA: TGTGCCAGTAGTATGGGACAGGGATGGGAAAAACTGTTTTTT
CDR3: CASSMGQGWEKLFF

size: .
J: TRBJ1-2
V: TRBV7-2
D: TRBD1
DNA: TGTGCCAGCAGCCCGGGGACAGTTGACTATGGCTACACCTTC
CDR3: CASSPGTVDYGYTF

size: .
J: TRBJ2-1
V: TRBV5-1
D: TRBD1
DNA: TGCGCCAGCAGCTACTATACAGGGGCCCTCTCCTACAATGAGCAGTTCTTC
CDR3: CASSYYTGALSYNEQFF

size: .
J: TRBJ1-2
V: TRBV27
D: .
DNA: TGTGCCAGCAACACAGGGAAGGGACGGGGCGGCTACACCTTC
CDR3: CASNTGKGRGGYTF

size: .
J: TRBJ2-1
V: TRBV18
D: .
DNA: TGTGCCAGCTCAATGGGCCCGGACAATGAGCAGTTCTTC
CDR3: CASSMGPDNEQFF

size: .
J: TRBJ2-5
V: TRBV7-2
D: .
DNA: TGTGCCAGCAGCCTGCTGGGCGGGCAAGAGACCCAGTACTTC
CDR3: CASSLLGGQETQYF

size: .
J: TRBJ2-1
V: TRBV2
D: .
DNA: TGTGCCAGCAGTGAATGGGGGACTCTACTGCATGAGCAGTTCTTC
CDR3: CASSEWGTLLHEQFF

size: .
J: TRBJ2-7
V: TRBV5-4
D: TRBD2
DNA: TGTGCCAGCAGCCCTCTTCCGGGAGGGGAGTCCTACGAGCAGTACTTC
CDR3: CASSPLPGGESYEQYF

size: once
J: TRBJ2-7
V: TRBV7-9
D: .
DNA: TGTGCCAGCAGCCCCCGGACAGCCTACGAGCAGTACTTC
CDR3: CASSPRTAYEQYF

size: .
J: TRBJ2-1
V: TRBV2
D: .
DNA: TGTGCCAGCAGTGAACTGGGAGGCCACTACAATGAGCAGTTCTTC
CDR3: CASSELGGHYNEQFF

size: .
J: TRBJ1-6
V: TRBV4-1
D: TRBD1
DNA: TGCGCCAGCAGCCCGCCGCGACAGGGTAATAATTCACCCCTCCACTTT
CDR3: CASSPPRQGNNSPLHF

size: .
J: TRBJ2-2
V: TRBV6-5
D: TRBD2
DNA: TGTGCCAGCAGTTACCTTCCTAGCGGGAGCGGGGAGCTGTTTTTT
CDR3: CASSYLPSGSGELFF

size: .
J: TRBJ2-5
V: TRBV7-3
D: TRBD2
DNA: TGTGCCAGCAGCGTAAGCGGGAGGGCCGGAGAGACCCAGTACTTC
CDR3: CASSVSGRAGETQYF

size: .
J: TRBJ1-6
V: TRBV27
D: .
DNA: TGTGCCAGCAGTTTCGGGGGTTCACCCCTCCACTTT
CDR3: CASSFGGSPLHF

size: .
J: TRBJ2-2
V: TRBV27
D: .
DNA: TGTGCCAGCACCCCATTGGGGGGGCTCGCTACCGGGGAGCTGTTTTTT
CDR3: CASTPLGGLATGELFF

size: .
J: TRBJ1-4
V: TRBV7-9
D: TRBD1
DNA: TGTGCCAGCAGTGAAGGGGGCGATGAAAAACTGTTTTTT
CDR3: CASSEGGDEKLFF

size: .
J: TRBJ2-3
V: TRBV21-1
D: .
DNA: TGTGCCAGCAGCAATGGTATTAGCGGGAGGGCAGTAACAGATACGCAGTATTTT
CDR3: CASSNGISGRAVTDTQYF

size: .
J: TRBJ1-2
V: TRBV29-1
D: .
DNA: TGCAGCGTTGGTGGCGGGCAATATGGCTACACCTTC
CDR3: CSVGGGQYGYTF

size: .
J: TRBJ1-1
V: TRBV30
D: .
DNA: TGTGCCTGGAGTGGTTGGGCGAACACTGAAGCTTTCTTT
CDR3: CAWSGWANTEAFF

size: .
J: TRBJ2-7
V: TRBV18
D: .
DNA: TGTGCCAGCTCACCAGGGACTGTTAGCTCCTACGAGCAGTACTTC
CDR3: CASSPGTVSSYEQYF

size: .
J: TRBJ1-2
V: TRBV6-5
D: .
DNA: TGTGCCAGCAAGACAGGAGAGTATGGCTACACCTTC
CDR3: CASKTGEYGYTF

size: .
J: TRBJ2-3
V: TRBV4-2
D: TRBD2
DNA: TGTGCCAGCAGCCAAGAAGCGGGAGGGCCAGATACGCAGTATTTT
CDR3: CASSQEAGGPDTQYF

size: .
J: TRBJ1-5
V: TRBV19
D: .
DNA: TGTGCCAGTAAGGACAGTGGGGGATTTAGCAATCAGCCCCAGCATTTT
CDR3: CASKDSGGFSNQPQHF

size: .
J: TRBJ2-5
V: TRBV2
D: .
DNA: TGTGCCAGCGGTGGGTCGGGTGAGACCCAGTACTTC
CDR3: CASGGSGETQYF

size: .
J: TRBJ1-1
V: TRBV6-5
D: TRBD1
DNA: TGTGCCAGCAGCATGGACAGGGGAGGCACTGAAGCTTTCTTT
CDR3: CASSMDRGGTEAFF

size: .
J: TRBJ2-7
V: TRBV9
D: TRBD2
DNA: TGTGCCAGCAGCGAGTCCGGGACTAGCGCTCCCTACGAGCAGTACTTC
CDR3: CASSESGTSAPYEQYF

size: .
J: TRBJ1-5
V: TRBV2
D: .
DNA: TGTGCCAGCAGTTTACAGGGTCCGCCCCAGCATTTT
CDR3: CASSLQGPPQHF

size: .
J: TRBJ2-7
V: TRBV3-1/TRBV3-2
D: .
DNA: TGTGCCAGCAGCCAGCAGGGTGGTCGTTCCCAGTACTTC
CDR3: CASSQQGGRSQYF

size: .
J: TRBJ2-3
V: TRBV28
D: .
DNA: TGTGCCAGCAGTTTAGCGGGCGGGTCAGGTACGCAGTATTTT
CDR3: CASSLAGGSGTQYF

size: .
J: TRBJ2-3
V: TRBV28
D: TRBD2
DNA: TGTGCCAGCAGTGGTAGCGGGAAGGGCGCAGATACGCAGTATTTT
CDR3: CASSGSGKGADTQYF

size: .
J: TRBJ2-3
V: TRBV29-1
D: TRBD1
DNA: TGCAGCGTGCGGACAGGGCGTACAGATACGCAGTATTTT
CDR3: CSVRTGRTDTQYF

size: .
J: TRBJ2-7
V: TRBV2
D: .
DNA: TGTGCCAGCAATCCCCTTATTGAGAGGGACGAGCAGTACTTC
CDR3: CASNPLIERDEQYF

size: .
J: TRBJ2-1
V: TRBV9
D: TRBD2
DNA: TGTGCCAGCAGCGTAGGGAGGGTGGCAGGGAGGGATGAGCAGTTCTTC
CDR3: CASSVGRVAGRDEQFF

size: .
J: TRBJ2-7
V: TRBV6-6
D: TRBD1
DNA: TGTGCCAGCGGGGACAGGTACTACGAGCAGTACTTC
CDR3: CASGDRYYEQYF

size: .
J: TRBJ2-7
V: TRBV28
D: TRBD1
DNA: TGTGCCAGCAGTTTATACGCCGGGACAGGGAACGAGCAGTACTTC
CDR3: CASSLYAGTGNEQYF

size: .
J: TRBJ2-3
V: TRBV5-6
D: .
DNA: TGTGCCAGCAGCCCGAAGGGGGTCGGCACAGATACGCAGTATTTT
CDR3: CASSPKGVGTDTQYF

size: .
J: TRBJ1-2
V: TRBV28
D: .
DNA: TGTGCCAGCAGTGTGACAAACTATGGCTACACCTTC
CDR3: CASSVTNYGYTF